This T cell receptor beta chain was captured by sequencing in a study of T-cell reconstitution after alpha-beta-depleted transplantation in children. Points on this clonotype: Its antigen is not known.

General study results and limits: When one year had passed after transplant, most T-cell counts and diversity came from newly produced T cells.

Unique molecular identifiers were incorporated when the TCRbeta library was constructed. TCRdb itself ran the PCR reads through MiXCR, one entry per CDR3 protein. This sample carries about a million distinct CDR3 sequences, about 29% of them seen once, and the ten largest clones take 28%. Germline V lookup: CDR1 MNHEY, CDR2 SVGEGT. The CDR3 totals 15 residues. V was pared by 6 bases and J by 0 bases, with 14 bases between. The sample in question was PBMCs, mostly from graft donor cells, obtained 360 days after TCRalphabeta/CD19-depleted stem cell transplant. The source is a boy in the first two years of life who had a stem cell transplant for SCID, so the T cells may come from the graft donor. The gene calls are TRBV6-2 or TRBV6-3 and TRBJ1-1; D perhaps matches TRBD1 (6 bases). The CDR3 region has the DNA TGTGCCAGCAGCCAAAGGGGGGGTATGAACACTGAAGCTTTCTTT. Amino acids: CASSQRGGMNTEAFF.